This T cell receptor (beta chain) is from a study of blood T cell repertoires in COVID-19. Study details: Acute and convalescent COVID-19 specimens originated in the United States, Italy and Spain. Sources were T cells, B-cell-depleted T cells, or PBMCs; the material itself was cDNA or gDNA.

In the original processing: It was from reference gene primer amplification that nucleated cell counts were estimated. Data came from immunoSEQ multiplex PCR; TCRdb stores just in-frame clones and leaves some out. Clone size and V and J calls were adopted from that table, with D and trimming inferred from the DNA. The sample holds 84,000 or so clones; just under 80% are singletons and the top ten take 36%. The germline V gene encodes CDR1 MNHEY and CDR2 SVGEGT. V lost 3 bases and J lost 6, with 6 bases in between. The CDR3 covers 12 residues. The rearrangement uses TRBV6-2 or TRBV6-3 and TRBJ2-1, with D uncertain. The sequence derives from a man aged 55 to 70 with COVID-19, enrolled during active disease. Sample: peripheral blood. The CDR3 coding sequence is TGTGCCAGCAGTTATTCCAGCAATGAGCAGTTCTTC. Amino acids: CASSYSSNEQFF.